The 12 T cell receptor beta chains below were found in one sample sequenced in a study of T-cell memory formation after mild COVID-19. Each CDR3 protein gets one entry after TCRdb re-called the 5' RACE reads with MiXCR. The top ten hold around 13% of the sample, which has 450,000 to 700,000 distinct CDR3 sequences, roughly 17% seen once. The source material was PBMCs or a T cell subset sorted from them (not recorded which). The receptor set was obtained from an adult woman who had mild COVID-19 (a few samples of this study predate the infection). Cell type and time point are not known.

V is TRBV6-5 and J is TRBJ2-5; D perhaps matches TRBD2 (6 bases). The V end lost 0 bases, the J end lost 1 base, and 12 bases lay between the germline ends. The CDR3 is 16 amino acids. Germline CDR1 reads MNHEY; CDR2 reads SVGAGI. Written as DNA, the CDR3 is TGTGCCAGCAGTTACTCGACGGTAGCGGTCCAAGAGACCCAGTACTTC. This sequence encodes CASSYSTVAVQETQYF.

This chain connects TRBV29-1 to TRBJ2-3; 8 bases match TRBD1. Germline CDR1 reads SQVTM; CDR2 reads ANQGSEA. Trimming took 3 bases from V and 1 from J; bases not matched to a gene: 3. The CDR3 is made up of 14 amino acids. The CDR3 nucleotides read TGCAGCGTTGAGGACAGGGCCCGCACAGATACGCAGTATTTT. Translating it yields CSVEDRARTDTQYF.

The chain employs TRBV2 and TRBJ1-1; D not certain. CDR1 and CDR2 from the germline V gene are SNHLY and FYNNEI. The CDR3 length is 12 residues. Trimming removed 6 bases from V and 6 bases from J, with 11 bases in between. In nucleotides, the CDR3 is TGTGCCAGCAGCATAGGCAGACCTGAAGCTTTCTTT. The encoded protein is CASSIGRPEAFF.

The V call is TRBV18, the J call TRBJ1-1; TRBD1 matches at 8 bases. The CDR3 totals 15 residues. The germline V gene encodes CDR1 KGHSH and CDR2 LQKENI. V was pared by 1 base and J by 4 bases, with 5 bases of the junction left unmatched. The CDR3 region has the DNA TGTGCCAGCTCACCACGTCCAGGGGGCACCACTGAAGCTTTCTTT. Protein product: CASSPRPGGTTEAFF.

This clonotype was picked up a small number of times. The rearrangement joins TRBV27 to TRBJ2-2; TRBD1 matches at 8 bases. The V segment lost 6 bases and the J segment 6 bases; nucleotides outside the gene matches: 12. CDR1 is MNHEY, CDR2 SMNVEV, per germline (reference sequence). The CDR3 is 16 residues long. CDR3 amino acids: CASRRTGNPRAGELFF. The CDR3 bases are TGTGCCAGCAGACGGACAGGGAACCCCCGCGCCGGGGAGCTGTTTTTT.

The chain combines TRBV4-1 with TRBJ1-1; a weak D match, TRBD1 (5 bases). Looked up from germline, CDR1 is MGHRA and CDR2 is YSYEKL. The CDR3 contains 21 residues. With 3 bases removed from V and 3 bases from J, the gap between germline ends came to 32 bases. CDR3 residues: CASSHKDLPSEWRGEYTEAFF. The DNA for the CDR3 is TGCGCCAGCAGCCACAAAGACCTACCCTCAGAATGGCGGGGGGAATACACTGAAGCTTTCTTT.

The chain joins TRBV12-3 or TRBV12-4 to TRBJ2-2; 10 bases map to TRBD2. Trimming took 6 bases from V and 2 from J; bases not matched to a gene: 6. This CDR3 contains 16 residues. CDR3 residues: CASSESGRANTGELFF. The CDR3 nucleotides are TGTGCCAGCAGCGAAAGCGGGAGGGCCAACACCGGGGAGCTGTTTTTT.

J is TRBJ2-7 and V is TRBV27; possibly TRBD2 for D (7 bases). The V end was cut by 7 bases, the J end by 2 bases, with 18 bases between. CDR1 is MNHEY, CDR2 SMNVEV, per germline (reference sequence). The length of the CDR3 is 15 residues. The CDR3 region is CASMRGGLEAYEQYF. CDR3 sequence (DNA): TGTGCCAGCATGAGGGGGGGGCTAGAGGCCTACGAGCAGTACTTC.

In this sample, this clonotype turned up a few times. The rearrangement joins TRBV2 to TRBJ2-1; 12 positions agree with TRBD1. Looked up from germline, CDR1 is SNHLY and CDR2 is FYNNEI. Trimming cost V 6 bases and J 9 bases; bases outside gene matches: 6. The CDR3 is made up of 14 amino acids. In DNA form, the CDR3 reads TGTGCCAGCAGGGGACAGGGGGCACGGGGTGAGCAGTTCTTC. Translation: CASRGQGARGEQFF.

The chain joins TRBV7-2 to TRBJ1-1; D unclear. The CDR3 has 14 amino acids. Trimming shortened V by 2 bases and J by 3 bases, and 10 bases separated the two germline ends. Germline assignment: CDR1 SGHTA and CDR2 FQGNSA. Here the CDR3 reads CASSLMTGDTEAFF. As DNA, the CDR3 is TGTGCCAGCAGCTTAATGACCGGGGACACTGAAGCTTTCTTT.

The CDR3 DNA is TGTGCCACCGTCAGCGGAGCGGGATTTACCGGGGAGCTGTTTTTT. Translating it yields CATVSGAGFTGELFF. The chain uses TRBV15 and TRBJ2-2; 7 bases are shared with TRBD2. V lost 8 bases, J lost 5 bases, and 11 bases stayed unmatched. The germline CDR1 and CDR2 sequences are LNHNV and YYDKDF (reference sequence). The CDR3 sequence is 15 residues long. The entire variable domain, with the rest obtained from reference TRBV15 and TRBJ2-2, is as follows: DAMVIQNPRYQVTQFGKPVTLSCSQTLNHNVMYWYQQKSSQAPKLLFHYYDKDFNNEADTPDNFQSRRPNTSFCFLDIRSPGLGDTAMYLCATVSGAGFTGELFFGEGSRLTVL.

This clonotype was seen at least ten times. This chain joins TRBV12-3 or TRBV12-4 and TRBJ2-2; D is perhaps TRBD1 or TRBD2 (7 bases each). Deletions cut 3 bases from V and 5 bases from J, with 10 bases between. This CDR3 region has 14 residues. This chain's CDR3 is CASSFQGGTGELFF. The CDR3 region has the DNA TGTGCCAGCAGTTTCCAGGGGGGGACCGGGGAGCTGTTTTTT.